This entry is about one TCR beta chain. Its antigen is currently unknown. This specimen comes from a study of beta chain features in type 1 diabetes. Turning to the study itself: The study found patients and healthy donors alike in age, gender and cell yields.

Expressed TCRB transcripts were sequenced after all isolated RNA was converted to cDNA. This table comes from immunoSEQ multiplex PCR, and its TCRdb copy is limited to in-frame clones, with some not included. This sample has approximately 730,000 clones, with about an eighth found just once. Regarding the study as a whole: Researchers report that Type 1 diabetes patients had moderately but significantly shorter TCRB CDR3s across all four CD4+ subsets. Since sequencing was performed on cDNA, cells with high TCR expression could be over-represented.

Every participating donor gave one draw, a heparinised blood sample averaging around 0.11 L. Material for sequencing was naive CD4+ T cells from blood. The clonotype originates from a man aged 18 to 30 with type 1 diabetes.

CDR3 coding DNA: TGTGCCAGCAGTGCCCTAAGGGGTTCCGGGGCCAACGTCCTGACTTTC. It yields the protein CASSALRGSGANVLTF. The J gene is TRBJ2-6, the V gene TRBV25-1; D perhaps matches TRBD1 (5 bases). Trimming removed 4 bases from V and 4 bases from J, with 14 bases in between. The CDR3 loop spans 16 amino acids. Germline V gives CDR1 MGHDK, CDR2 SYGVNS.